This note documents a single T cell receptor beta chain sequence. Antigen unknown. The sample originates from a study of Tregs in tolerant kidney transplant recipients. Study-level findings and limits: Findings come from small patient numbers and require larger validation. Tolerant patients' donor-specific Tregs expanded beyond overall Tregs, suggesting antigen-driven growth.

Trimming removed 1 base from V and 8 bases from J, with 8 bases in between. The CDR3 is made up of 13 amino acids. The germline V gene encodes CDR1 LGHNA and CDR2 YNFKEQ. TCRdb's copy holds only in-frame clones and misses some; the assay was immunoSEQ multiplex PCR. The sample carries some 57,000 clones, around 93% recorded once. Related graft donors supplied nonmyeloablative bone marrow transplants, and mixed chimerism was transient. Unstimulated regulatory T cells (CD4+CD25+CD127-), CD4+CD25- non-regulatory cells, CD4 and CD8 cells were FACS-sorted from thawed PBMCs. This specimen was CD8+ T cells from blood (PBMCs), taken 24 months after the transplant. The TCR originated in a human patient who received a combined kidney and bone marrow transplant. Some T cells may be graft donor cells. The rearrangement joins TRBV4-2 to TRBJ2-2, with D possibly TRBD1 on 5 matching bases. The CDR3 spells CASSQGTPGELFF. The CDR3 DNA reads TGTGCCAGCAGCCAAGGGACACCGGGGGAGCTGTTTTTT.